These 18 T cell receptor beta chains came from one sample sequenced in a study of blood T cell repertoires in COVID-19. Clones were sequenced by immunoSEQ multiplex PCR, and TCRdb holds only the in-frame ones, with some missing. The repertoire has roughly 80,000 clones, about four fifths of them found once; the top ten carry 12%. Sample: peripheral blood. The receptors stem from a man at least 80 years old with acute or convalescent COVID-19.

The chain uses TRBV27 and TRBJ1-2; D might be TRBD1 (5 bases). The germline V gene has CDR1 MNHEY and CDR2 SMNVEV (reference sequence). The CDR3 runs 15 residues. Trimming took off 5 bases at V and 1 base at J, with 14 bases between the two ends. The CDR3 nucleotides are TGTGCCAGCAGTACGTTACCAGGGATTAACTATGGCTACACCTTC. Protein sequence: CASSTLPGINYGYTF.

CDR3 DNA: TGTGCCAGCATCAACGGCGGCGGGGGGAACACTGAAGCTTTCTTT. This gives the protein CASINGGGGNTEAFF. The V gene is TRBV6-5, the J gene TRBJ1-1, with D maybe TRBD1 (5 bases). Trimming removed 7 bases at V and 1 base at J, with 16 bases between. Germline-derived CDR1 and CDR2 are MNHEY and SVGAGI. The CDR3 covers 15 residues.

The CDR3 reads CASRANTNYGYTF. The DNA of the CDR3 is TGTGCCAGCAGGGCCAATACTAACTATGGCTACACCTTC. The rearrangement joins TRBV6-5 to TRBJ1-2, with D unresolved. CDR1 and CDR2 from the germline V gene are MNHEY and SVGAGI. This CDR3 has 13 residues. V was trimmed by 6 bases and J by 0 bases, leaving 8 bases between them.

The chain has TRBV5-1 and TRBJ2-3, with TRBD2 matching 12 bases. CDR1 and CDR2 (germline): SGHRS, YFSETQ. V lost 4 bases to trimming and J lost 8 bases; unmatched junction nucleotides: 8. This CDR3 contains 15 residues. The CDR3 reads CASSPGLAGPSTQYF. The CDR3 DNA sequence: TGCGCCAGCAGCCCGGGACTAGCGGGCCCTAGTACGCAGTATTTT.

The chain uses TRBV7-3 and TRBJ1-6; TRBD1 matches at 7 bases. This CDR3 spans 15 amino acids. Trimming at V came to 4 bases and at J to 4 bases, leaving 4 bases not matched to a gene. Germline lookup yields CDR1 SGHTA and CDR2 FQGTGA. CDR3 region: CASSSGTAYNSPLHF. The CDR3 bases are TGTGCCAGCAGCTCCGGGACAGCTTATAATTCACCCCTCCACTTT.

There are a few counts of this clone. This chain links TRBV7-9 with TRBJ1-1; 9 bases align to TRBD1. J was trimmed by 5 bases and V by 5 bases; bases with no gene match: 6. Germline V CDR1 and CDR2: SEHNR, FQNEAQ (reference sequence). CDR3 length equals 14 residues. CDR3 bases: TGTGCCAGCAGCACACAGGGGGCAGGGACTGAAGCTTTCTTT. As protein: CASSTQGAGTEAFF.

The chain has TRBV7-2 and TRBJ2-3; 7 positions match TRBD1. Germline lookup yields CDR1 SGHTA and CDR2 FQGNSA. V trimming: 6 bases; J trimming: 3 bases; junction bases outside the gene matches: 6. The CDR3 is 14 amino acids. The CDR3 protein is CASRRQGATDTQYF. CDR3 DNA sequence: TGTGCCAGCAGACGACAGGGCGCAACAGATACGCAGTATTTT.

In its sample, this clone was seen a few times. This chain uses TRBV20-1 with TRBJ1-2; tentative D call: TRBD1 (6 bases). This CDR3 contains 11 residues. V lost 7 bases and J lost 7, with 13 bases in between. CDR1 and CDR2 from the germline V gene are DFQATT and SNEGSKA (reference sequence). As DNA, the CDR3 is TGCAGTGGCAAGGGGGGGTCTGGCTACACCTTC. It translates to CSGKGGSGYTF.

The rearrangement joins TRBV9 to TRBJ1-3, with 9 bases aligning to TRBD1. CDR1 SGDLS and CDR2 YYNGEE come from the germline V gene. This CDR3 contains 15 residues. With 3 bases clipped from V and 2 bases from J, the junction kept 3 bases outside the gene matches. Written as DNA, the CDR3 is TGTGCCAGCAGCGCGGGACAGGGCGCTGGAAACACCATATATTTT. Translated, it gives CASSAGQGAGNTIYF. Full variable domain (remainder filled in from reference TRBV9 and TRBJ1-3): DSGVTQTPKHLITATGQRVTLRCSPRSGDLSVYWYQQSLDQGLQFLIQYYNGEERAKGNILERFSAQQFPDLHSELNLSSLELGDSALYFCASSAGQGAGNTIYFGEGSWLTVV.

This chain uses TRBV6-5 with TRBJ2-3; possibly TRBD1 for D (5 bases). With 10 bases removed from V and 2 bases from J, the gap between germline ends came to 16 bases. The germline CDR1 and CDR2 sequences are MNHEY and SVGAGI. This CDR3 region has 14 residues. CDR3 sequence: CAIDLGGATDTQYF. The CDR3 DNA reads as TGTGCCATCGACCTCGGTGGGGCCACAGATACGCAGTATTTT.

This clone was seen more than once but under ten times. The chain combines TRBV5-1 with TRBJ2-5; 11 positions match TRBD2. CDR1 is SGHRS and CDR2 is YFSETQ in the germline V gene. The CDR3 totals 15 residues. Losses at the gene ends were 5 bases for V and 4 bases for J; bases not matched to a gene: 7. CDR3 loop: CASSLSGGAGETQYF. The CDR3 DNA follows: TGCGCCAGCAGTCTTAGCGGGGGGGCAGGAGAGACCCAGTACTTC.

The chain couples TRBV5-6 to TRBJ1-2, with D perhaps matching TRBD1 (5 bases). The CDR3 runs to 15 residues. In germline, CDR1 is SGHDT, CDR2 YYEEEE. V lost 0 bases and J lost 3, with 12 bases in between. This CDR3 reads CASSLDPGGDYGYTF. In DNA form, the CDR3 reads TGTGCCAGCAGCTTGGATCCGGGGGGTGACTATGGCTACACCTTC.

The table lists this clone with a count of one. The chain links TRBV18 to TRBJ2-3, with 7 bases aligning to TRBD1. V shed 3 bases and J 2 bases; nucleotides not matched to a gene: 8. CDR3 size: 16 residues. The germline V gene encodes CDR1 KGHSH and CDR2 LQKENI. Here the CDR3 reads CASSPLRQGPTDTQYF. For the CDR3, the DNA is TGTGCCAGCTCACCCCTTAGACAGGGACCCACAGATACGCAGTATTTT.

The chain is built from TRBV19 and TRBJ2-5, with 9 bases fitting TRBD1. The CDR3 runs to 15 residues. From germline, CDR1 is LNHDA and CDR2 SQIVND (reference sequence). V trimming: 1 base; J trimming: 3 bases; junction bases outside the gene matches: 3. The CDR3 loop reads CASSIGQGGKETQYF. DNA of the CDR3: TGTGCCAGTAGTATAGGACAGGGGGGGAAAGAGACCCAGTACTTC.

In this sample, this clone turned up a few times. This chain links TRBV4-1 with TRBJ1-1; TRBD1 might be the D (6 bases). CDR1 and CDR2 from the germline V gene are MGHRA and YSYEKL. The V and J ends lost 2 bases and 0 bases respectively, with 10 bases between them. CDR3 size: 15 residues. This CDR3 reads CASSQNRAMNTEAFF. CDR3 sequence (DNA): TGCGCCAGCAGCCAAAACAGGGCCATGAACACTGAAGCTTTCTTT.

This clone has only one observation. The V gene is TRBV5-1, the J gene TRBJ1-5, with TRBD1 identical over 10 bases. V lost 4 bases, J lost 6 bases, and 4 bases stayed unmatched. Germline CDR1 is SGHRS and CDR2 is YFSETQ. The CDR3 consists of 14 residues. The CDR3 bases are TGCGCCAGCAGCCTCGGGACAGGGGCTCAGCCCCAGCATTTT. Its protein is CASSLGTGAQPQHF.

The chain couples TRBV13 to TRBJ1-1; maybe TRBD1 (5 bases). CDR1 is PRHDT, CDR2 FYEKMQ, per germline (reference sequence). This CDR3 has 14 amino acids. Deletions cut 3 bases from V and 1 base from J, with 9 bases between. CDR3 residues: CASSFDSRNTEAFF. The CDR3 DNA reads TGTGCCAGCAGCTTCGACAGCCGGAACACTGAAGCTTTCTTT.

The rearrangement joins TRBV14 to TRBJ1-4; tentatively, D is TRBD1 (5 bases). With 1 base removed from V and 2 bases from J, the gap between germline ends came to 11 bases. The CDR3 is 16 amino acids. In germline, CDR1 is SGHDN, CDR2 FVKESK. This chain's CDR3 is CASSQGLRGTNEKLFF. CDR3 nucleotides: TGTGCCAGCAGCCAAGGGCTCCGGGGGACTAATGAAAAACTGTTTTTT.